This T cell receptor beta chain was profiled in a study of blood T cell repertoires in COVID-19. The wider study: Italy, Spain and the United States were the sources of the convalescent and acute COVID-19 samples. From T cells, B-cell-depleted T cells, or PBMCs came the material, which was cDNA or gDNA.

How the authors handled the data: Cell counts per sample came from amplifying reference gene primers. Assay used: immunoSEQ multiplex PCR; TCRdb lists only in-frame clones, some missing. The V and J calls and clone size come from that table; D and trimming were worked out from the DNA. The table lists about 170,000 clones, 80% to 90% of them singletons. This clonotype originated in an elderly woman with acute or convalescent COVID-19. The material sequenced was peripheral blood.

The CDR3 DNA reads as TGTGCCAGCAGCTTCGAGAGATCTGAGCAGTTCTTC. It encodes CASSFERSEQFF. The chain is built from TRBV12-3 or TRBV12-4 and TRBJ2-1; D remains unclear. Trimming took 6 bases from V and 9 from J, leaving 12 bases between them. The CDR3 is 12 amino acids.